This T cell receptor (beta chain) emerged from a study of T cells expressing NK-cell markers. Study-wide context: Sequenced donors, eight in total, included seven who were HCMV-seropositive and one who was seronegative.

In regard to this clonotype: Its target is unknown.

TCRdb reprocessed the 5' RACE reads and keeps a single row for each CDR3 protein, giving no DNA. The sample table sets out 500,000 to 600,000 distinct CDR3 sequences. General observations from the study: The CD3+CD56-NKG2C+ fraction of several donors was also led by these clonotypes. HCMV specificity of expanded NKG2C+ T cell clones remained unclear.

Sequencing was performed on blood T cells: a sorted CD56 or NKG2C T cell subset, CD4+ or CD8+ T cells, or bulk PBMC T cells (not recorded which). The clonotype comes from a man aged 18 to 30 in good health.

The CDR3 protein is CASSLVEPAEAFF. This chain uses TRBV7-9 with TRBJ1-1. This CDR3 is 13 amino acids long. CDR1 and CDR2 (germline): SEHNR, FQNEAQ (reference sequence).